This TCR beta chain was recovered during a study of CD4 T cells in relation to SARS-CoV-2 and coronaviruses. CDR1 is ENHRY and CDR2 is SYGVKD in the germline V gene. The CDR3 is made up of 14 amino acids. V lost 3 bases and J 9 bases, leaving 18 bases between the germline ends. The unexposed donors gave CD4+ T cells in about 2011-2018, prior to COVID-19. After 10 to 11 days of culture, CD4+ T cells were isolated. Comments on this clone: Antigen specificity is unknown.

The data were produced by immunoSEQ multiplex PCR, yet TCRdb's version contains in-frame clones alone and is incomplete. The profile shows under 30,000 clones, roughly four fifths of them singletons. The origin of this receptor is a human donor in good health. The specimen sequenced was CD4+ T cells from PBMCs, cultured in vitro. The rearrangement joins TRBV10-3 to TRBJ2-7; weak D call: TRBD2 (5 bases). CDR3 coding DNA: TGTGCCATCAGTGACGCCGGACTTGTAAAAGGGCAGTACTTC. This encodes CAISDAGLVKGQYF.